Listed below are T cell receptor beta chains from one sample, sequenced in a study of T cells in Graves' hyperthyroidism and ophthalmopathy. Each CDR3 protein gets one entry after TCRdb re-called the multiplex PCR reads with MiXCR. The sample holds 600,000 or so distinct CDR3 sequences, around 15% seen once. Sequencing was performed on blood. The origin of the receptors is a woman in her forties or fifties with Graves' ophthalmopathy. Each CDR3 is given with its conserved first and last residue. Some rows have no size entry. The others give once, few or many, or a class for an expanded clone.

v_gene: TRBV14; abundance: .; j_gene: TRBJ2-7; CDR3aa: CASSHPGQGAYEQYF
v_gene: TRBV4-3; abundance: many; j_gene: TRBJ2-7; CDR3aa: CASSPSFSGAGSSYEQYF
v_gene: TRBV24-1; abundance: .; j_gene: TRBJ2-2; CDR3aa: CATSDRQGLNTGELFF
v_gene: TRBV3-1; abundance: .; j_gene: TRBJ2-1; CDR3aa: CASSQVTSGSPNEQFF
v_gene: TRBV6-5; abundance: many; j_gene: TRBJ1-1; CDR3aa: CASSYLRTGGKTEAFF
v_gene: TRBV12-5; abundance: many; j_gene: TRBJ2-7; CDR3aa: CASGPEFRDSLYEQYF
v_gene: TRBV9; abundance: few; j_gene: TRBJ1-4; CDR3aa: CASSPGAGATNEKLFF
v_gene: TRBV10-3; abundance: few; j_gene: TRBJ2-4; CDR3aa: CAISEPAGGLNIQYF
v_gene: TRBV7-9; abundance: many; j_gene: TRBJ1-2; CDR3aa: CASSLGRGQGYTF
v_gene: TRBV28; abundance: many; j_gene: TRBJ2-7; CDR3aa: CASASGGSYEQYF
v_gene: TRBV12-3/TRBV12-4; abundance: many; j_gene: TRBJ2-7; CDR3aa: CASRRTGASLEQYF
v_gene: TRBV30; abundance: .; j_gene: TRBJ1-5; CDR3aa: CAWNSGGSQPQHF
v_gene: TRBV19; abundance: few; j_gene: TRBJ2-6; CDR3aa: CASRNHAVAGAGANVLTF
v_gene: TRBV24-1; abundance: few; j_gene: TRBJ2-2; CDR3aa: CATSDTGTGDTGELFF
v_gene: TRBV6-6; abundance: many; j_gene: TRBJ2-7; CDR3aa: CASSYWAGGAYEQYF
v_gene: TRBV7-2; abundance: many; j_gene: TRBJ1-6; CDR3aa: CASSFSGGGSSYNSPLHF
v_gene: TRBV4-3; abundance: .; j_gene: TRBJ2-7; CDR3aa: CASSQVRGPAYEQYF
v_gene: TRBV29-1; abundance: many; j_gene: TRBJ2-7; CDR3aa: CSASGQTYEQYF
v_gene: TRBV6-1; abundance: few; j_gene: TRBJ2-5; CDR3aa: CASSEVGVTTDQETQYF
v_gene: TRBV19; abundance: .; j_gene: TRBJ2-5; CDR3aa: CASSIGQYQETQYF
v_gene: TRBV4-2; abundance: few; j_gene: TRBJ1-1; CDR3aa: CASSQQDRALNTEAFF
v_gene: TRBV28; abundance: many; j_gene: TRBJ2-2; CDR3aa: CASSFDGPNTGELFF
v_gene: TRBV24-1; abundance: .; j_gene: TRBJ1-5; CDR3aa: CATSRQGPNQPQHF
v_gene: TRBV15; abundance: few; j_gene: TRBJ2-6; CDR3aa: CATSFAPGLAPGANVLTF
v_gene: TRBV7-3; abundance: many; j_gene: TRBJ1-1; CDR3aa: CASTHWVRGRGNTEAFF
v_gene: TRBV14; abundance: .; j_gene: TRBJ2-7; CDR3aa: CASSQGPGRPDSYEQYF
v_gene: TRBV12-3/TRBV12-4; abundance: .; j_gene: TRBJ1-6; CDR3aa: CASSPGRGSGRPLHF
v_gene: TRBV6-1; abundance: many; j_gene: TRBJ2-7; CDR3aa: CASQAASGRISYEQYF
v_gene: TRBV3-1; abundance: .; j_gene: TRBJ1-3; CDR3aa: CASIGRDRGNTIYF
v_gene: TRBV24-1; abundance: .; j_gene: TRBJ2-2; CDR3aa: CATSDLGGAHSGELFF
v_gene: TRBV13; abundance: many; j_gene: TRBJ2-1; CDR3aa: CASSFSASALNEQFF
v_gene: TRBV28; abundance: many; j_gene: TRBJ1-5; CDR3aa: CASSPSGQPQHF